The next 12 T cell receptor beta chains were all read from a single sample in a study of technical replicates of blood from a handful of donors. Produced via immunoSEQ multiplex PCR; TCRdb's table is partial and in-frame only. The repertoire consists of about 68,000 clones, with 95% to 97% occurring once and the leading ten covering around 0.3%. The material sequenced was T cells isolated from PBMCs. The receptors originated from a human donor in good health.

V is TRBV7-3 and J is TRBJ2-1; TRBD1 is a possible D gene (5 bases). This CDR3 region has 15 residues. Trimming took off 5 bases at V and 4 bases at J, with 15 bases between the two ends. The germline CDR1 and CDR2 sequences are SGHTA and FQGTGA. This CDR3 reads CASSRISTAYNEQFF. The CDR3 DNA reads TGTGCCAGCAGCCGAATTTCGACAGCATACAATGAGCAGTTCTTC.

The chain recombines TRBV7-9 with TRBJ2-7; D is perhaps TRBD2 (5 bases). This CDR3 region has 14 residues. V dropped 4 bases and J dropped 4 bases, with 14 bases sitting between them. CDR1 is SEHNR and CDR2 is FQNEAQ in the germline V gene (reference sequence). The CDR3 is CASSYTGNPYEQYF. The DNA of the CDR3 is TGTGCCAGCAGCTATACGGGAAATCCTTACGAGCAGTACTTC.

The rearrangement joins TRBV5-1 to TRBJ1-1; the match to TRBD1 covers 9 bases. The germline gives CDR1 SGHRS, CDR2 YFSETQ. The CDR3 totals 15 residues. J lost 1 base, V lost 0 bases, and 1 base had no gene match. CDR3 sequence reads: CASSLGGQGNTEAFF. CDR3 nucleotides: TGCGCCAGCAGCTTGGGGGGACAGGGGAACACTGAAGCTTTCTTT. The full variable domain, rest sourced from reference TRBV5-1 and TRBJ1-1, is KAGVTQTPRYLIKTRGQQVTLSCSPISGHRSVSWYQQTPGQGLQFLFEYFSETQRNKGNFPGRFSGRQFSNSRSEMNVSTLELGDSALYLCASSLGGQGNTEAFFGQGTRLTVV.

The V gene is TRBV6-5, the J gene TRBJ2-7; 7 bases match TRBD1. Germline V lookup: CDR1 MNHEY, CDR2 SVGAGI. The CDR3 contains 15 residues. V shed 5 bases, J shed 2 bases, and the junction held 9 bases outside the gene matches. CDR3 sequence reads: CASSTPDRIPYEQYF. The CDR3 region has the DNA TGTGCCAGCAGTACCCCGGACAGGATACCCTACGAGCAGTACTTC.

The chain carries TRBV6-5 and TRBJ2-1, with a weak D call TRBD2 (6 bases). The CDR3 sequence is 11 residues long. The V end lost 6 bases, the J end lost 10 bases, and 10 bases lay between the germline ends. Looked up from germline, CDR1 is MNHEY and CDR2 is SVGAGI. The CDR3 region is CASSRLAEQFF. CDR3 coding DNA: TGTGCCAGCAGCCGCCTAGCGGAGCAGTTCTTC.

This chain connects TRBV7-2 to TRBJ2-2; 12 positions match TRBD1. This CDR3 is built from 19 residues. Germline CDR1 SGHTA, CDR2 FQGNSA. V lost 1 base to trimming and J lost 1 base; unmatched junction nucleotides: 7. CDR3 sequence reads: CASSLVVRDRGRNTGELFF. The CDR3 nucleotides are TGTGCCAGCAGCTTAGTCGTCCGGGACAGGGGGCGGAACACCGGGGAGCTGTTTTTT.

The rearrangement joins TRBV2 to TRBJ1-2; no firm D call. The CDR3 contains 14 residues. Trimming shortened V by 6 bases and J by 4 bases, and 15 bases separated the two germline ends. From germline, CDR1 is SNHLY and CDR2 FYNNEI. CDR3 DNA sequence: TGTGCCAGCAGCGTAGAGATGGGCCTCTATGGCTACACCTTC. The encoded protein is CASSVEMGLYGYTF.

V gene TRBV6-5 combines with J gene TRBJ2-1, with 10 bases fitting TRBD2. J lost 8 bases, V lost 4 bases, and 8 bases had no gene match. Looked up from germline, CDR1 is MNHEY and CDR2 is SVGAGI. The CDR3 totals 15 residues. CDR3 amino acids: CASSWLLAGVDEQFF. For the CDR3, the DNA is TGTGCCAGCAGTTGGCTTCTAGCGGGAGTAGATGAGCAGTTCTTC.

The V gene is TRBV7-2, the J gene TRBJ2-7; D ambiguous. The CDR3 totals 13 residues. Looked up from germline, CDR1 is SGHTA and CDR2 is FQGNSA. V shed 3 bases and J shed 5 bases, with 11 bases lying between them. The CDR3 sequence: CASSFWRVDEQYF. In DNA form, the CDR3 reads TGTGCCAGCAGCTTCTGGAGAGTAGACGAGCAGTACTTC.

The chain combines TRBV30 with TRBJ2-6; 7 bases fit TRBD1. V gave up 1 base and J gave up 6 bases; unmatched junction bases: 18. Germline CDR1 GTSNPN, CDR2 SVGIG (reference sequence). There are 19 residues in the CDR3. This CDR3 reads CAWSADRKFVVRVANVLTF. As DNA, the CDR3 is TGTGCCTGGAGTGCGGACAGGAAATTTGTAGTTCGAGTGGCCAACGTCCTGACTTTC.

The genes are TRBV7-2 and TRBJ1-3; 8 bases map to TRBD1. Germline V gives CDR1 SGHTA, CDR2 FQGNSA. V was pared by 5 bases and J by 6 bases, with 6 bases of the junction left unmatched. This CDR3 contains 14 residues. DNA for the CDR3: TGTGCCAGCAGCCCTACAGGGGGAGCAAACACCATATATTTT. Amino acids: CASSPTGGANTIYF.

In the case of this clone: Relative to the germline gene, one junction end is altered; a read error may explain this. This chain connects TRBV5-1 to TRBJ2-7; D not resolved. Germline V gene sequence: CDR1 SGHRS, CDR2 YFSETQ. The CDR3 consists of 14 residues. Here the CDR3 DNA reads TGCGCCAGCAGATTGGAGTCCTACTCCTACGAGCAGTACTTC. Translation gives CASRLESYSYEQYF.